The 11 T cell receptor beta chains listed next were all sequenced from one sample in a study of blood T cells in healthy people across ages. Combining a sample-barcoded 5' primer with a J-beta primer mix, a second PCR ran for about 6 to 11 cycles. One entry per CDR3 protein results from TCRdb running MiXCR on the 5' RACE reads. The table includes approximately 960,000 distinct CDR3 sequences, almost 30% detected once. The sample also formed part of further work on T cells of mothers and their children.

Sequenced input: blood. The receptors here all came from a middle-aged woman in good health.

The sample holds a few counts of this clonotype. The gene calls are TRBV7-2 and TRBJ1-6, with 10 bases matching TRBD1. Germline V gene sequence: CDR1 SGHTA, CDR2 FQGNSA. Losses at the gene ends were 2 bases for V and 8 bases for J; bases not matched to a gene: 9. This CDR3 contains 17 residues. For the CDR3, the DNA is TGTGCCAGCAGCTTAATCGGCTGGACAGGGGGGGATTCACCCCTCCACTTT. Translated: CASSLIGWTGGDSPLHF.

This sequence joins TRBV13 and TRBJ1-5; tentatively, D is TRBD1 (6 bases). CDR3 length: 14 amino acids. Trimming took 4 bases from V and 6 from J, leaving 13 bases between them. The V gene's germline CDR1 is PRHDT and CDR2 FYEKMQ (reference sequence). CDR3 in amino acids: CASSSGGRGQPQHF. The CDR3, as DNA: TGTGCCAGCAGCTCCGGGGGCAGGGGTCAGCCCCAGCATTTT.

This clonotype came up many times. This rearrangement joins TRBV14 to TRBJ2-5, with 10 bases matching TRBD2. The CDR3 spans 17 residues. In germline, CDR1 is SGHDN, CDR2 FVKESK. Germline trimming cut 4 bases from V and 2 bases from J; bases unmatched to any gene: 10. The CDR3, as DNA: TGTGCCAGCAGCCGCCTCCGGACTAGCGGAGCTCAAGAGACCCAGTACTTC. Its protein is CASSRLRTSGAQETQYF. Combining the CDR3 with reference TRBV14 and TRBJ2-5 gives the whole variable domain EAGVTQFPSHSVIEKGQTVTLRCDPISGHDNLYWYRRVMGKEIKFLLHFVKESKQDESGMPNNRFLAERTGGTYSTLKVQPAELEDSGVYFCASSRLRTSGAQETQYFGPGTRLLVL.

The CDR3 reads CASSSLGRAQHF. As DNA, the CDR3 is TGTGCCAGCAGCTCTTTGGGGAGAGCCCAGCATTTT. This chain uses TRBV7-1 with TRBJ1-5; the D is unclear. TRBV7-1 is given ORF status, its function remaining uncertain. The length of the CDR3 is 12 residues. V shed 3 bases and J shed 11 bases, with 11 bases lying between them.

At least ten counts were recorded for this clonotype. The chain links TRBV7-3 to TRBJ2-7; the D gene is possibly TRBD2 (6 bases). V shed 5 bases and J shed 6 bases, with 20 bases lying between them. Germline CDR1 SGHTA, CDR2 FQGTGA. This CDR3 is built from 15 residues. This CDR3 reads CASSPGTYPRAEQYF. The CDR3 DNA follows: TGTGCCAGCAGCCCCGGGACTTATCCGCGTGCCGAGCAGTACTTC.

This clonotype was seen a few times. Written as DNA, the CDR3 is TGTGCCAGCTCACCATCGGACGGACACTATGGCTACACCTTC. Protein sequence: CASSPSDGHYGYTF. The chain carries TRBV18 and TRBJ1-2; D not certain. The germline V and J ends were trimmed by 2 bases and 3 bases, with 10 bases remaining between them. Germline V CDR1 and CDR2: KGHSH, LQKENI. This CDR3 contains 14 residues.

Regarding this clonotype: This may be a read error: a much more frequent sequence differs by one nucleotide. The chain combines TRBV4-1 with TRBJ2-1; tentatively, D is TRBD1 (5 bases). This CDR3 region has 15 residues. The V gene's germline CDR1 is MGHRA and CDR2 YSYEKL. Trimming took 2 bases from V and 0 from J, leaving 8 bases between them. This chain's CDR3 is CASSQSQGSYNEQFF. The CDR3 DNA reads TGCGCCAGCAGCCAATCCCAGGGCTCCTACAATGAGCAGTTCTTC.

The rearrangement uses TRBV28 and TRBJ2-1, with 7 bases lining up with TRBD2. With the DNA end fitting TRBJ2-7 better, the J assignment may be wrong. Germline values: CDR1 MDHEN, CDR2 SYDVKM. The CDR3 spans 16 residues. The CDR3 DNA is TGTGCCAGCAGTTCCTCCGGTGGCGGGGGTCGGAGCGAGCAGTACTTC. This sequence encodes CASSSSGGGGRSEQYF.

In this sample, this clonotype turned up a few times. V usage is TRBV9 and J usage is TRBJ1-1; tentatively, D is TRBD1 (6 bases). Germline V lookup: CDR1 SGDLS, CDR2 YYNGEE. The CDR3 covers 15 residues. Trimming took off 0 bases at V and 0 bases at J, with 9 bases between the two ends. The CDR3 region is CASSVEGGMNTEAFF. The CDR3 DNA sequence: TGTGCCAGCAGCGTAGAGGGGGGCATGAACACTGAAGCTTTCTTT.

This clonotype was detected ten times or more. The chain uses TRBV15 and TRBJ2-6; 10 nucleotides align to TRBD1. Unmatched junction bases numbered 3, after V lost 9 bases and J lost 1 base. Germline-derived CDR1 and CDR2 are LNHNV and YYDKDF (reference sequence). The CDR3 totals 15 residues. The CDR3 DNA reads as TGTGCCACTCGACAGGGGGCATCTGGGGCCAACGTCCTGACTTTC. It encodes CATRQGASGANVLTF.

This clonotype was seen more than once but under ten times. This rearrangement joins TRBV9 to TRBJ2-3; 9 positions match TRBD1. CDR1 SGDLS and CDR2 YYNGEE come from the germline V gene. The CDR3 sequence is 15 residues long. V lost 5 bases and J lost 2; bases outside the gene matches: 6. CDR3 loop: CASSRQGGYTDTQYF. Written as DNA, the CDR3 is TGTGCCAGCAGTCGACAGGGGGGTTACACAGATACGCAGTATTTT.